The 9 T cell receptor beta chains below were found in one sample sequenced in a study of CD8 T cells in ankylosing spondylitis. TCRdb reprocessed the 5' RACE reads via MiXCR and lists one record per CDR3 protein. In the table there are 100,000 to 150,000 distinct CDR3 sequences, 9.3% of which are singletons. The sample comprised blood, either unsorted or a sorted T cell fraction (not recorded which). The receptors derive from a male donor with ankylosing spondylitis or in good health (not recorded which).

In its sample, this clonotype was seen many times. J is TRBJ2-7 and V is TRBV27; 8 nucleotides line up with TRBD1. V shed 2 bases, J shed 0 bases, and the junction held 0 bases outside the gene matches. The CDR3 runs to 14 residues. CDR1 is MNHEY and CDR2 is SMNVEV in the germline V gene (reference sequence). The CDR3 DNA reads TGTGCCAGCAGTTTAACAGGGGGCTCCTACGAGCAGTACTTC. Translation gives CASSLTGGSYEQYF.

The sample holds many counts of this clonotype. The chain employs TRBV5-8 and TRBJ2-1, with D possibly being TRBD2 (5 bases). Germline V gene sequence: CDR1 SGHTS, CDR2 YDEGEE. The CDR3 is made up of 15 amino acids. Trimming took 0 bases from V and 5 from J, leaving 12 bases between them. The CDR3 DNA is TGTGCCAGCAGCTTGGTACCGGGGAACGACAATGAGCAGTTCTTC. Its translation: CASSLVPGNDNEQFF.

Ten or more counts support this clonotype. V gene TRBV7-3 combines with J gene TRBJ2-2; 11 bases line up with TRBD2. The CDR3 loop spans 15 amino acids. CDR1 and CDR2 from the germline V gene are SGHTA and FQGTGA. V lost 4 bases to trimming and J lost 5 bases; unmatched junction nucleotides: 3. In DNA, the CDR3 is TGTGCCAGCAGCTATACTAGCGGGAGTACCGGGGAGCTGTTTTTT. Translating gives CASSYTSGSTGELFF.

The sample holds many counts of this clonotype. The V call is TRBV20-1, the J call TRBJ2-3, with unresolved D. The germline CDR1 and CDR2 sequences are DFQATT and SNEGSKA (reference sequence). The CDR3 sequence is 14 residues long. Trimming pared 2 bases from V and 0 bases from J, leaving 9 bases between. CDR3 loop: CSARPLASTDTQYF. CDR3 DNA sequence: TGCAGTGCTAGACCCCTGGCCAGCACAGATACGCAGTATTTT.

V is TRBV11-2 and J is TRBJ2-5; 13 bases map to TRBD2. CDR1 is SGHAT, CDR2 FQNNGV, per germline. The length of the CDR3 is 18 residues. V was clipped by 2 bases and J by 5 bases; unmatched bases: 11. CDR3 sequence (DNA): TGTGCCAGCAGCTTAAGAGGTGGACTAGCGGGAGTTTGGGAGACCCAGTACTTC. Translating it yields CASSLRGGLAGVWETQYF.

As for this clonotype: Given a much more abundant clone one base away, this may be a read error. V and J are TRBV12-3 or TRBV12-4 and TRBJ2-5; the D is unclear. The CDR3 totals 14 residues. CDR3 residues: CTSSTFLGRETQYF. The CDR3, as DNA: TGTACCAGCAGCACCTTTCTAGGTAGAGAGACCCAGTACTTC.

The chain recombines TRBV10-1 with TRBJ2-7, with D hard to call. The germline CDR1 and CDR2 sequences are WNHNN and SYGVQD (reference sequence). The CDR3 totals 15 residues. V was trimmed by 0 bases and J by 4 bases, leaving 13 bases between them. The CDR3 is CASSESGPRRYEQYF. The DNA of the CDR3 is TGCGCCAGCAGTGAGTCCGGGCCAAGGCGTTACGAGCAGTACTTC.

The rearrangement uses TRBV7-9 and TRBJ2-3; 7 bases map to TRBD2. This CDR3 spans 17 amino acids. J lost 2 bases, V lost 5 bases, and 13 bases had no gene match. Germline V gene data show CDR1 as SEHNR and CDR2 as FQNEAQ (reference sequence). The chain's CDR3 is CASSDSNRDYNTDTQYF. CDR3 nucleotides: TGTGCCAGCAGCGACTCGAACCGGGACTACAACACAGATACGCAGTATTTT.

This clonotype was recorded at least ten times. This chain joins TRBV5-1 and TRBJ1-5; D unresolved. Germline V CDR1 and CDR2: SGHRS, YFSETQ. V shed 0 bases and J shed 1 base, with 5 bases lying between them. The CDR3 runs to 14 residues. In DNA form, the CDR3 reads TGCGCCAGCAGCTTGGAAGGGAGCAATCAGCCCCAGCATTTT. Translation gives CASSLEGSNQPQHF. Full variable domain (remainder filled in from reference TRBV5-1 and TRBJ1-5): KAGVTQTPRYLIKTRGQQVTLSCSPISGHRSVSWYQQTPGQGLQFLFEYFSETQRNKGNFPGRFSGRQFSNSRSEMNVSTLELGDSALYLCASSLEGSNQPQHFGDGTRLSIL.